The 21 T cell receptor beta chains presented below share a single source sample, sequenced in a study of post-analysis software for immune sequencing data. Study-wide results and caveats: Patients carried roughly five TRBV segments more frequently than controls did, and TRBV5-6, TRBV5-1 and TRBV20-1 were among them.

Presence of unique molecular identifiers characterized the TCR beta cDNA libraries. TCRdb reprocessed the PCR reads via MiXCR and lists one record per CDR3 protein. The data contain approximately 250,000 distinct CDR3 sequences, 36% of them singletons. No cognate antigen is known for these TCRs. The source material was blood. Receptors were obtained from a girl aged 5-17 years with multiple sclerosis.

This clonotype was found many times. The rearrangement uses TRBV6-2 or TRBV6-3 and TRBJ2-1; TRBD2 matches 7 bases. This CDR3 contains 15 residues. V lost 5 bases to trimming and J lost 7 bases; unmatched junction nucleotides: 11. Germline V gene sequence: CDR1 MNHEY, CDR2 SVGEGT. Written as DNA, the CDR3 is TGTGCCAGCAGTACTGAGCGGGGCTGGGGAAATGAGCAGTTCTTC. This translates into CASSTERGWGNEQFF.

This clonotype was counted a few times. V usage is TRBV15 and J usage is TRBJ2-3, with TRBD2 identical over 10 bases. The trim removed 3 bases at V and 6 bases at J, leaving 9 bases unmatched. The germline gives CDR1 LNHNV, CDR2 YYDKDF (reference sequence). The CDR3 loop spans 16 amino acids. The CDR3 region has the DNA TGTGCCACCAGCAGCGGCCGAGCGGGGGGGAAGGATACGCAGTATTTT. This translates into CATSSGRAGGKDTQYF.

The chain couples TRBV19 to TRBJ2-1, with 7 bases matching TRBD1. Germline CDR1 and CDR2: LNHDA and SQIVND (reference sequence). V lost 5 bases, J lost 15 bases, and 10 bases stayed unmatched. The CDR3 consists of 12 residues. Here the CDR3 DNA reads TGTGCCAGTAGTCTCCTTTCAGGGGGACGGTTCTTC. It codes for CASSLLSGGRFF.

This clonotype has more than one count but fewer than ten. The chain has TRBV18 and TRBJ1-1; TRBD1 is a possible D gene (6 bases). Germline V gene sequence: CDR1 KGHSH, CDR2 LQKENI. This CDR3 is 16 amino acids long. Between the trimmed V and J ends, which lost 3 bases and 3 bases, there was a span of 17 bases. The CDR3 here is CASSPGGGFVYTEAFF. CDR3 coding DNA: TGTGCCAGCTCACCGGGAGGGGGGTTTGTATACACTGAAGCTTTCTTT.

This clonotype is medium-sized. This chain joins TRBV28 and TRBJ1-2; TRBD1 matches at 7 bases. V lost 7 bases to trimming and J lost 6 bases; unmatched junction nucleotides: 8. The length of the CDR3 is 13 residues. Germline values: CDR1 MDHEN, CDR2 SYDVKM. CDR3: CASTRQGQNGYTF. The CDR3 nucleotides read TGTGCCAGCACCCGACAGGGACAAAATGGCTACACCTTC.

The chain uses TRBV20-1 and TRBJ2-1, with 11 bases lining up with TRBD2. Germline loops: CDR1 DFQATT, CDR2 SNEGSKA (reference sequence). CDR3 length: 15 amino acids. Trimming cost V 3 bases and J 11 bases; bases outside gene matches: 12. The CDR3 DNA reads TGCAGTGCTAGCCTTACTAGCGGGGGATACATGAAGCAGTTCTTC. This gives the protein CSASLTSGGYMKQFF.

As to this clonotype: This may be a read error: a much more frequent sequence differs by one nucleotide. The CDR3 region is CASSPGQGANHEQYF. As DNA, the CDR3 is TGTGCCAGCTCACCGGGACAGGGGGCAAACCACGAGCAGTACTTC. The chain joins TRBV18 to TRBJ2-5; 12 bases are a match to TRBD1. The last part of the DNA fits TRBJ2-7 better; the J call may be wrong. Germline CDR1 reads KGHSH; CDR2 reads LQKENI. This CDR3 has 15 amino acids.

This clonotype was found many times. The chain is built from TRBV5-5 and TRBJ2-7; D possibly corresponds to TRBD1 (6 bases). This CDR3 comprises 15 residues. V shed 6 bases and J shed 6 bases, with 22 bases lying between them. Germline V lookup: CDR1 SGHKS, CDR2 YYEKEE (reference sequence). The CDR3 sequence is CASNPNPGEGSEQYF. DNA of the CDR3: TGTGCCAGCAACCCTAATCCAGGGGAAGGCAGCGAGCAGTACTTC.

This rearrangement joins TRBV6-1 to TRBJ2-7; D is possibly TRBD1 (6 bases). This CDR3 region has 14 residues. Germline V lookup: CDR1 MNHNS, CDR2 SASEGT. Trimming cost V 10 bases and J 1 base, with 17 bases left between them. CDR3 DNA sequence: TGTGCCACTTCACAGGGCGTCGGATCCTACGAGCAGTACTTC. Amino acids: CATSQGVGSYEQYF.

This clonotype was observed a few times. This chain links TRBV5-5 with TRBJ2-5; TRBD2 matches at 10 bases. Germline CDR1 and CDR2: SGHKS and YYEKEE (reference sequence). V gave up 5 bases and J gave up 11 bases; unmatched junction bases: 18. The CDR3 spans 16 residues. CDR3 sequence reads: CASSRPLAGAYNEQYF. As DNA, the CDR3 is TGTGCCAGCAGTCGCCCCCTAGCGGGAGCCTACAATGAGCAGTACTTC.

The chain combines TRBV2 with TRBJ2-1; D possibly corresponds to TRBD1 (6 bases). V lost 4 bases, J lost 1 base, and 14 bases lay in between. The CDR3 runs to 16 residues. In germline, CDR1 is SNHLY, CDR2 FYNNEI. This chain's CDR3 is CASSGSRQESYNEQFF. The DNA of the CDR3 is TGTGCCAGCAGTGGTAGCCGACAGGAGTCCTACAATGAGCAGTTCTTC. Combining the CDR3 with reference TRBV2 and TRBJ2-1 gives the whole variable domain EPEVTQTPSHQVTQMGQEVILRCVPISNHLYFYWYRQILGQKVEFLVSFYNNEISEKSEIFDDQFSVERPDGSNFTLKIRSTKLEDSAMYFCASSGSRQESYNEQFFGPGTRLTVL.

The V gene is TRBV29-1, the J gene TRBJ2-7; 7 bases line up with TRBD1. V lost 0 bases and J lost 6; bases outside the gene matches: 11. There are 15 residues in the CDR3. Per germline, CDR1 SQVTM and CDR2 ANQGSEA. The CDR3 here is CSVEDDDRVVGEQYF. Here the CDR3 DNA reads TGCAGCGTTGAAGACGACGACAGGGTGGTCGGCGAGCAGTACTTC.

About this clonotype itself: One base away lies a much larger clone, so this may be a sequencing read error. V and J are TRBV25-1 and TRBJ2-3; maybe TRBD2 (6 bases). With 1 base removed from V and 0 bases from J, the gap between germline ends came to 23 bases. This CDR3 has 20 amino acids. CDR1 is MGHDK and CDR2 is SYGVNS in the germline V gene. The CDR3 loop is CASSESPRQSVGTSTDTQYF. CDR3 sequence (DNA): TGTGCCAGCAGTGAATCCCCTCGACAGTCAGTGGGGACTAGCACAGATACGCAGTATTTT.

Of note for this clonotype: A much larger clone is a single base away; this may be a read error. The chain recombines TRBV28 with TRBJ1-2; no firm D call. The ends were cut back, 3 bases at V and 8 bases at J, with 10 bases in the middle. There are 12 residues in the CDR3. Germline CDR1 MDHEN, CDR2 SYDVKM. CDR3 DNA sequence: TGTGCCAGCAGTTTGCAAGGGAAAGGCTACACCTTC. It translates to CASSLQGKGYTF.

This clonotype was observed at least ten times. The V gene is TRBV5-1, the J gene TRBJ2-4; 7 nucleotides line up with TRBD2. The CDR3 is 16 residues long. V dropped 6 bases and J dropped 2; count of bases not matched to a gene: 11. Germline CDR1 reads SGHRS; CDR2 reads YFSETQ. The CDR3 coding sequence is TGCGCCAGCACCAATGGGGGGGTCGTGTCCAAAAACATTCAGTACTTC. It codes for CASTNGGVVSKNIQYF.

This clonotype was seen repeatedly, ten times or more. The rearrangement uses TRBV9 and TRBJ2-1; 8 bases are shared with TRBD2. V shed 4 bases and J 0 bases; nucleotides not matched to a gene: 3. This CDR3 has 15 residues. Germline V lookup: CDR1 SGDLS, CDR2 YYNGEE. Written as DNA, the CDR3 is TGTGCCAGCAGCAGCGGGGGAAGCTCCTACAATGAGCAGTTCTTC. Translation: CASSSGGSSYNEQFF.

The chain joins TRBV5-4 to TRBJ1-3; D is uncertain. There are 15 residues in the CDR3. Germline values: CDR1 SGHNT, CDR2 YYREEE (reference sequence). Trimming cost V 1 base and J 0 bases, with 8 bases left between them. CDR3 in amino acids: CASSLRESSGNTIYF. CDR3 sequence (DNA): TGTGCCAGCAGCTTGCGAGAGTCCTCTGGAAACACCATATATTTT.

V gene TRBV6-6 combines with J gene TRBJ1-2; D is perhaps TRBD1 (6 bases). The CDR3 has 12 amino acids. Deletions cut 10 bases from V and 8 bases from J, with 17 bases between. Germline V gene data show CDR1 as MNHNY and CDR2 as SVGAGI (reference sequence). In DNA, the CDR3 is TGTGCCACCGGGGGCGAGGGGTTGGGCTACACCTTC. Translation gives CATGGEGLGYTF.

This clonotype was observed a handful of times. This may be a read error, as it is one base from a much larger clone. V gene TRBV6-1 combines with J gene TRBJ2-7; tentative D call: TRBD1 (6 bases). V was trimmed by 5 bases and J by 3 bases, leaving 11 bases between them. Germline V gene data show CDR1 as MNHNS and CDR2 as SASEGT. CDR3 size: 13 residues. CDR3 bases: TGTGCCAGCAGTATTGGACAGAACTACGAGCAGTACTTC. Its protein product is CASSIGQNYEQYF.

This clonotype was recorded many times. The chain joins TRBV25-1 to TRBJ2-5, with 10 bases fitting TRBD1. This CDR3 is 16 amino acids long. Losses at the gene ends were 1 base for V and 4 bases for J; bases not matched to a gene: 6. Germline CDR1 reads MGHDK; CDR2 reads SYGVNS. The CDR3 nucleotides read TGTGCCAGCAGTGAATCCCCGACAGGGGGCACAGAGACCCAGTACTTC. Protein product: CASSESPTGGTETQYF.

V is TRBV20-1 and J is TRBJ1-2; tentatively, D is TRBD1 (5 bases). CDR1 is DFQATT, CDR2 SNEGSKA, per germline (reference sequence). The CDR3 length is 13 residues. CDR3 sequence (DNA): TGCAAGCTTCCTGAAATACAGGCGAATGGCTACACCTTC. Encoded protein: CKLPEIQANGYTF.